A single sample is the source of the 2 T cell receptor beta chains below, sequenced in a study of cytomegalovirus exposure and HLA in healthy donors. Amplification used 60 Vbeta primers and 13 Jbeta primers. Profiled with immunoSEQ multiplex PCR; TCRdb holds only in-frame clones, not every one. The sample holds 150,000 to 160,000 clones, around 81% seen once. The sequenced material came from PBMCs. These receptors were obtained from a woman aged 40 to 50 in good health and CMV-seropositive.

V gene TRBV7-8 combines with J gene TRBJ2-7; TRBD1 agrees at 9 bases. There are 13 residues in the CDR3. Looked up from germline, CDR1 is SGHVS and CDR2 is FQNEAQ. Trimming removed 5 bases from V and 4 bases from J; junction bases left unmatched: 3. CDR3 amino acids: CASSKTGGYEQYF. Written as DNA, the CDR3 is TGTGCCAGCAGCAAGACAGGGGGGTACGAGCAGTACTTC.

The chain carries TRBV5-4 and TRBJ2-5; TRBD2 agrees at 8 bases. Germline lookup yields CDR1 SGHNT and CDR2 YYREEE (reference sequence). The CDR3 is made up of 15 amino acids. J was trimmed by 0 bases and V by 5 bases; bases with no gene match: 6. The CDR3 sequence: CASSHKRENQETQYF. The CDR3 nucleotides are TGTGCCAGCAGTCATAAGCGGGAGAACCAAGAGACCCAGTACTTC.